The entry below gives a single T cell receptor beta chain sequence along with its context. A read error may explain this, as a much larger clone is one base away. The TCR beta CDR3 region was amplified by multiplex PCR employing 32 V and 13 J primers. A single record per CDR3 protein comes from TCRdb applying MiXCR to the multiplex PCR reads. Counted here are several thousand distinct CDR3 sequences, under 25% occurring once; the ten biggest clones make up roughly a tenth. The sample is drawn from a study of immune heterogeneity within non-small cell lung tumors. Bulk tumor gDNA, around 630 ng per sample, served as the TCR template. Several biopsies were spaced far apart within each primary tumor and obtained as surgery took place. Patients had untreated, newly diagnosed non-small cell lung cancer and underwent curative surgery. This CDR3 is 14 amino acids long. V lost 9 bases, J lost 4 bases, and 19 bases lay in between. Germline lookup yields CDR1 SNHLY and CDR2 FYNNEI.

The chain uses TRBV2 and TRBJ2-7, with a tentative D call TRBD2 (6 bases). The receptor comes from a woman aged 60-70 years with non-small cell lung cancer. The sample taken for sequencing was lung tumor tissue. The chain's CDR3 is CARERTNGQYEQYF. CDR3 bases: TGTGCCAGGGAGCGGACTAACGGACAATACGAGCAGTACTTC.